This T cell receptor (beta chain) was captured by sequencing in a study of vaccination and CD4 T cells after COVID-19 (dated by TCRdb to about 2022). Study-wide context: In the convalescent cohort there were six males and four females, among whom were two Hispanic individuals, seven Caucasians, two Asians and one multiracial person. At the TCR clonotype level, an earlier paper using these donors assessed memory CD4+ T cell crossreactivity between SARS-CoV-2 and common cold coronavirus spike proteins. Each participant got two doses of either the Pfizer-BioNTech BNT162b2 vaccine (n=8) or the Moderna mRNA-1273 vaccine (n=2). As controls, cultures received a CEFX viral epitope pool (the positive control), an HIV-1 Nef peptide pool (the negative control), or no peptide at all. The time from the second vaccine dose to post-vaccine blood sampling had a median of around 72 days and ranged from about 14 to 241 days. Post-COVID blood samples from convalescent patients were collected a median of around 110 days after diagnosis, with a range of 35 to 161 days. In roughly nine COVID-19 convalescent patients and a handful of infection-naive healthy vaccine recipients, the spike-specific CD4+ TCR repertoire before mRNA vaccination was compared with the repertoire after mRNA vaccination. Culture stimuli were overlapping spike peptide pools from SARS-CoV-2 and from the common cold coronaviruses HCoV-NL63, HCoV-OC43 and HCoV-229E.

For this clonotype: The antigen this receptor binds is unknown. Base qualities are not recorded, but no much larger clone differs from it by a single base.

Results the study describes overall, beyond this receptor: Relatively few convalescent patients were included in the study, and early timepoints after natural infection were not analyzed. In convalescent patients, a median around 86% of post-vaccine SARS-CoV-2-reactive clones were detected only after vaccination, suggesting vaccine-specific priming. In convalescent patients, nearly all vaccine-specific clones (304 of 307) were found to be mono-reactive for SARS-CoV-2 spike rather than cross-reactive with common cold coronaviruses. Although the median number of SARS-CoV-2-reactive clonotypes went up from around 20 after infection to 35 to 40 after vaccination, the increase was not significant.

The sample's treatment or condition label is to be understood as: roughly 10-day PBMC culture with coronavirus spike peptide pools or control peptides (ViraFEST assay). CD4+ T cells from unexposed donors were collected before the COVID-19 pandemic (2011-2018). The ViraFEST assay was used in the study, in which antigen-specific T cells were expanded with peptide pools and expanded clonotypes were subsequently identified by TCR sequencing. Each well held roughly 2.2 million PBMCs cultured in IMDM containing roughly 5.4% human AB serum and approximately 9.4 IU/ml IL-2, with 10 ug/ml peptide pools added. On days 3 and 7, half of the culture medium was replaced with fresh IL-2-containing medium. After approximately 11 days of culture, CD4+ T cells were isolated by negative selection with the EasySep CD4+ T cell isolation kit. As cell number allowed, CD4+ T cells from unexposed donors were tested for reactivity to SARS-CoV-2 S and N and to four common cold coronavirus spike pools. Ficoll-Paque Plus gradient centrifugation was used to isolate PBMCs from whole blood, and the isolated PBMCs were then either used fresh or cryopreserved at -140C. Each culture condition was generally run in triplicate wells. Leukapheresis product for the unexposed donors was bought commercially.

The trim is 4 bases for V and 0 bases for J, with a gap of 7 bases between the germline ends. According to the germline V gene (reference sequence), CDR1 reads GTSNPN and CDR2 reads SVGIG. Measured from the cysteine to the phenylalanine, the CDR3 is 14 residues long. Only CDR3 DNA remains: 42 bases, in frame from the first base. The library was generated by PCR. At the Johns Hopkins FTIC core, DNA from the cultured CD4+ T cells underwent TCR sequencing with the Oncomine TCR Beta short-read assay. The QIAamp micro DNA kit was used to extract genomic DNA from the cultured CD4+ T cells. Oncomine TCR Beta libraries from cultured CD4+ T cells were pooled using unique dual indexes and sequenced on an Illumina iSeq 100. Per the original workflow: Non-productive sequences were filtered out, and CDR3s that did not start with C, did not end with F or W, or were shorter than 7 amino acids were discarded. The MANAFEST web application identified antigen-specific clonotypes by comparing peptide-stimulated wells against reference wells and other culture wells. For a clone to be called positive, the clone needed an FDR below 0.05, an odds ratio above 5, and a productive frequency above 0.1% in at least two of three replicate wells. Cross-reactive clonotypes were defined as significantly expanded in both SARS-CoV-2 spike wells and at least one common cold coronavirus spike condition. Levenshtein distances (stringdist) and unrooted phylogenetic trees (ape) in R version 3.6.1 were used to assess CDR3 homology. TCRdb reworked the public reads: Q25 trimming with fastp, MiXCR clone assembly, productive beta chains retained. All rows with the same CDR3 protein become a single entry with the most common DNA and genes. TCRdb, rather than the study authors, made the V and J calls. Across this sample there are 6,000 or so distinct CDR3 sequences, with about 51% seen only once. The top ten constitute around a quarter of the sample.

The clonotype was recovered from a human donor in good health. The chain is assembled from TRBV30 and TRBJ1-6; the D gene cannot be resolved reliably. The sample consisted of CD4+ T cells from blood, cultured in vitro. The nucleotide sequence reads TGTGCCTGGACGAGGAGCTCCTATAATTCACCCCTCCACTTT. Its product reads: CAWTRSSYNSPLHF.